These T cell receptor beta chains were read from a single sample in a study. TCRdb called the RT-PCR reads again in MiXCR, with one record for every CDR3 protein. The table includes 550,000 to 750,000 distinct CDR3 sequences, 11% to 15% detected once. Sequenced sample: memory CD4+ T cells from blood. Receptors originate from a female donor in good health, serving as a healthy control. Each CDR3 is given with its conserved first and last residue. Fields, in order: clone size, J gene, D gene, V gene, CDR3 protein, CDR3 DNA. A D gene is named only where the DNA matches it firmly. Some rows have no size entry. The others give once, few or many, or a class for an expanded clone.

NA	TRBJ1-5	NA	TRBV15	CATSRDAGGPRQPQHF	TGTGCCACCAGCAGAGATGCGGGGGGCCCTAGACAGCCCCAGCATTTT
NA	TRBJ2-5	TRBD1	TRBV20-1	CSAQKGAQETQYF	TGCAGTGCCCAAAAGGGGGCCCAAGAGACCCAGTACTTC
NA	TRBJ1-2	NA	TRBV6-5	CASSYLDSRGGYTF	TGTGCCAGCAGTTACTTAGACAGTAGAGGTGGCTACACCTTC
many	TRBJ2-3	TRBD2	TRBV6-5	CASSLRLAGSTDTQYF	TGTGCCAGCAGTCTTAGACTAGCGGGATCCACAGATACGCAGTATTTT
few	TRBJ2-3	TRBD2	TRBV20-1	CSARDFGVAGVTDTQYF	TGCAGTGCTAGAGATTTCGGGGTAGCGGGAGTTACAGATACGCAGTATTTT
NA	TRBJ2-3	NA	TRBV9	CASSSRSTPGTDTQYF	TGTGCCAGCAGCAGTAGATCAACTCCAGGCACAGATACGCAGTATTTT
NA	TRBJ2-5	NA	TRBV30	CAWTHVYGTQYF	TGTGCCTGGACCCACGTTTACGGGACCCAGTACTTC
many	TRBJ1-5	NA	TRBV24-1	CATIRRYSNQPQHF	TGTGCCACCATCAGACGGTATAGCAATCAGCCCCAGCATTTT
many	TRBJ2-2	NA	TRBV5-6	CASSLEQYNTGELFF	TGTGCCAGCAGCTTGGAACAGTACAACACCGGGGAGCTGTTTTTT
few	TRBJ2-5	NA	TRBV27	CASSLFMNLQETQYF	TGTGCCAGCAGTTTGTTTATGAACCTCCAAGAGACCCAGTACTTC
NA	TRBJ2-1	TRBD2	TRBV9	CASSPSGLAGGAYNEQFF	TGTGCCAGCAGCCCATCGGGACTAGCGGGGGGGGCCTACAATGAGCAGTTCTTC
NA	TRBJ1-4	NA	TRBV11-2	CASSPVQGHEKLFF	TGTGCCAGCAGCCCGGTCCAAGGCCATGAAAAACTGTTTTTT
few	TRBJ2-5	NA	TRBV30	CAWSLGETQYF	TGTGCCTGGAGTTTGGGGGAGACCCAGTACTTC
few	TRBJ2-5	NA	TRBV20-1	CSAGGGPRETQYF	TGCAGTGCTGGCGGTGGCCCTCGGGAGACCCAGTACTTC
NA	TRBJ2-1	TRBD1	TRBV6-1	CASTRDSHPTSEQFF	TGTGCCAGCACCAGGGACAGCCACCCCACCTCCGAGCAGTTCTTC